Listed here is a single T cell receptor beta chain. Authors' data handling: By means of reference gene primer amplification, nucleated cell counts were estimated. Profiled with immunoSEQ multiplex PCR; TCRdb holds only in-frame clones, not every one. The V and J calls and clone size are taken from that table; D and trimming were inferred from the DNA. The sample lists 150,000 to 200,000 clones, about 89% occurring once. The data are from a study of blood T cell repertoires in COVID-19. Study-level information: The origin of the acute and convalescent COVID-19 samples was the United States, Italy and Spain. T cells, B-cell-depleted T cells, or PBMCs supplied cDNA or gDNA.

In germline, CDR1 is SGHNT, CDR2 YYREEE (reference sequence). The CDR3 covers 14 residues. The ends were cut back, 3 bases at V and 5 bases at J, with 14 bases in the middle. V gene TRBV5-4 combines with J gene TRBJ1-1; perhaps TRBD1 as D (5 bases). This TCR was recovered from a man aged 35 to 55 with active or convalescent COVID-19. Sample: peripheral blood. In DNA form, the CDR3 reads TGTGCCAGCAGCTCCAACTTATACAGGACTGAAGCTTTCTTT. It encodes CASSSNLYRTEAFF. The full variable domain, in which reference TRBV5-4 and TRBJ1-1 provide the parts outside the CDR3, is ETGVTQSPTHLIKTRGQQVTLRCSSQSGHNTVSWYQQALGQGPQFIFQYYREEENGRGNFPPRFSGLQFPNYSSELNVNALELDDSALYLCASSSNLYRTEAFFGQGTRLTVV.